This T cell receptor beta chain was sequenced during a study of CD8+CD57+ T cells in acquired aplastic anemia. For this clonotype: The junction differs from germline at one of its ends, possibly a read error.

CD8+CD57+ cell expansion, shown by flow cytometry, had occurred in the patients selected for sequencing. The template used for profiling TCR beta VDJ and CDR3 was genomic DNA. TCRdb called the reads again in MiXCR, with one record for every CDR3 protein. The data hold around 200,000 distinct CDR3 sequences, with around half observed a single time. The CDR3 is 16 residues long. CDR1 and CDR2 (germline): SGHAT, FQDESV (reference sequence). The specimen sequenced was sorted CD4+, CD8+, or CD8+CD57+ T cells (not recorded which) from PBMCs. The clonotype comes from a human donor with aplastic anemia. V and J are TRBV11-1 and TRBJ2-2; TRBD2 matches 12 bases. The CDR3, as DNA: TGTGCCAGCAGCGACCTAGCGGGGGGGAACACCGGGGAGCCGTTTTTT. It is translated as CASSDLAGGNTGEPFF.